These 30 T cell receptor beta chains were sequenced from one sample in a study of spatial heterogeneity in lung cancer. Whole-study findings and limits: Counts of expanded intratumoral alpha and beta TCRs tracked tumor mutation counts.

Indicated time point: sample taken at primary tumor resection. These receptors' antigens are unknown. One entry per CDR3 protein, called by TCRdb with MiXCR from the 5' RACE reads. The sample carries about 100,000 distinct CDR3 sequences, approximately 4% recorded once. The sequenced sample was lung tumor tissue, obtained at surgery. These receptors were taken from a male donor with early-stage non-small cell lung cancer.

This clonotype was detected a few times. CDR3 DNA: TGCAGTGCTATGGGGTACCGTAGCTCCTACAATGAGCAGTTCTTC. Its protein product is CSAMGYRSSYNEQFF. This chain connects TRBV20-1 to TRBJ2-1; D gene unclear. The CDR3 runs 15 residues. Germline values: CDR1 DFQATT, CDR2 SNEGSKA (reference sequence). Trimming stripped 4 bases from V and 0 bases from J, with 13 bases between.

This clonotype showed up just a few times. The CDR3 DNA reads TGTGCCAGCTCACGCGGGCCGCCGTTCAACACCGGGGAGCTGTTTTTT. Its translation: CASSRGPPFNTGELFF. This chain connects TRBV18 to TRBJ2-2; possibly TRBD2 for D (5 bases). Per the germline V gene, CDR1 is KGHSH and CDR2 is LQKENI. V was cut by 4 bases and J by 2 bases, with 14 bases left in between. This CDR3 contains 16 residues.

This clonotype was counted between two and nine times. CDR3 DNA: TGCAGCGTTTTAGGGGGAGGAGACGAGCAGTACTTC. Protein product: CSVLGGGDEQYF. The chain uses TRBV29-1 and TRBJ2-7; D possibly matches TRBD1 or TRBD2 (6 bases each). CDR1 SQVTM and CDR2 ANQGSEA come from the germline V gene. The CDR3 has 12 amino acids. V shed 5 bases and J shed 5 bases, with 13 bases lying between them.

This rearrangement joins TRBV27 to TRBJ2-1; possible D gene TRBD2, 7 bases. The CDR3 runs to 15 residues. CDR1 is MNHEY, CDR2 SMNVEV, per germline (reference sequence). V was trimmed by 4 bases and J by 2 bases, leaving 12 bases between them. The CDR3 nucleotides read TGTGCCAGCAGTTCAGCGGGACATACCTACAATGAGCAGTTCTTC. Translating gives CASSSAGHTYNEQFF.

This clonotype was counted between two and nine times. V usage is TRBV5-4 and J usage is TRBJ2-5, with D perhaps given as TRBD1 or TRBD2 (5 bases each). This CDR3 contains 16 residues. Germline lookup yields CDR1 SGHNT and CDR2 YYREEE (reference sequence). V dropped 0 bases and J dropped 7 bases, with 19 bases sitting between them. CDR3 loop: CASSLAGTSGLRTQYF. CDR3 nucleotides: TGTGCCAGCAGCTTGGCCGGGACCTCCGGTTTACGGACCCAGTACTTC.

Note on this clonotype: This may stem from a read error, because a much larger clone lies one nucleotide away. The V call is TRBV11-1, the J call TRBJ1-1, with 8 bases that match TRBD1. The CDR3 is made up of 14 amino acids. The germline V gene has CDR1 SGHAT and CDR2 FQDESV (reference sequence). V trimming: 5 bases; J trimming: 12 bases; junction bases outside the gene matches: 14. The CDR3 region is CASSHGQGGGRSFF. The CDR3, as DNA: TGTGCCAGCAGCCACGGACAGGGCGGGGGTCGATCTTTCTTT.

In this sample, this clonotype turned up many times. This chain's CDR3 is CASSLSHSDQPQHF. CDR3 DNA: TGTGCCAGCAGTTTATCCCACTCAGATCAGCCCCAGCATTTT. The chain couples TRBV28 to TRBJ1-5, with D hard to call. The CDR3 runs 14 residues. Between the trimmed V and J ends, which lost 1 base and 5 bases, there was a span of 9 bases. The germline V gene has CDR1 MDHEN and CDR2 SYDVKM.

This clonotype was counted only a few times. This chain joins TRBV11-2 and TRBJ2-1; a weak D match, TRBD2 (6 bases). The CDR3 runs to 15 residues. V was clipped by 1 base and J by 3 bases, with 10 bases between them. In germline, CDR1 is SGHAT, CDR2 FQNNGV. CDR3 region: CASSLVLANYNEQFF. The DNA of the CDR3 is TGTGCCAGCAGCTTAGTACTAGCCAACTACAATGAGCAGTTCTTC.

This clonotype was seen a handful of times. The J gene is TRBJ1-6, the V gene TRBV10-2; 7 nucleotides match TRBD1. Germline CDR1 WSHSY, CDR2 SAAADI. V dropped 4 bases and J dropped 9; count of bases not matched to a gene: 3. This CDR3 is built from 13 residues. The CDR3 is CASSVQGGSPLHF. The CDR3 DNA reads TGCGCCAGCAGTGTCCAGGGGGGTTCACCCCTCCACTTT.

This clonotype appeared many times. CDR3 in amino acids: CASRRIAGVHEQYF. The CDR3 nucleotides are TGTGCCAGCAGGAGAATAGCGGGAGTTCACGAGCAGTACTTC. V is TRBV6-6 and J is TRBJ2-7; 9 bases agree with TRBD2. This CDR3 region has 14 residues. V dropped 6 bases and J dropped 5; count of bases not matched to a gene: 8. CDR1 and CDR2 from the germline V gene are MNHNY and SVGAGI (reference sequence).

This clonotype has ten or more counts. The V and J genes are TRBV28 and TRBJ2-7, with 7 nucleotides matching TRBD2. V gave up 5 bases and J gave up 1 base; unmatched junction bases: 11. CDR1 and CDR2 (germline): MDHEN, SYDVKM. This CDR3 contains 16 residues. CDR3 region: CASSPSSGEGSYEQYF. For the CDR3, the DNA is TGTGCCAGCAGTCCCTCTAGCGGAGAGGGGTCCTACGAGCAGTACTTC. Together with reference TRBV28 and TRBJ2-7, the CDR3 gives the full variable domain: DVKVTQSSRYLVKRTGEKVFLECVQDMDHENMFWYRQDPGLGLRLIYFSYDVKMKEKGDIPEGYSVSREKKERFSLILESASTNQTSMYLCASSPSSGEGSYEQYFGPGTRLTVT.

This clonotype was detected ten times or more. The gene calls are TRBV5-1 and TRBJ2-1; 11 bases align to TRBD2. The germline CDR1 and CDR2 sequences are SGHRS and YFSETQ. The CDR3 length is 14 residues. With 0 bases clipped from V and 8 bases from J, the junction kept 1 base outside the gene matches. The CDR3 coding sequence is TGCGCCAGCAGCTTGGGACTAGCGGGATATGAGCAGTTCTTC. This sequence encodes CASSLGLAGYEQFF.

This clonotype turned up a few times. The chain couples TRBV20-1 to TRBJ1-2; no clear D gene. CDR3 length equals 14 residues. With 5 bases removed from V and 1 base from J, the gap between germline ends came to 14 bases. Germline V CDR1 and CDR2: DFQATT, SNEGSKA (reference sequence). The CDR3 here is CSAAALSLNYGYTF. As DNA, the CDR3 is TGCAGTGCTGCAGCTTTAAGTCTTAACTATGGCTACACCTTC.

This clonotype was seen many times. This chain joins TRBV28 and TRBJ1-1; D is uncertain. The germline gives CDR1 MDHEN, CDR2 SYDVKM. The CDR3 is 13 amino acids. V lost 8 bases and J 1 base, leaving 11 bases between the germline ends. CDR3 loop: CASRDSQNTEAFF. The DNA for the CDR3 is TGTGCCAGCCGTGATTCGCAGAACACTGAAGCTTTCTTT.

In this sample, this clonotype turned up many times. This chain connects TRBV18 to TRBJ2-4; D perhaps matches TRBD2 (5 bases). Germline values: CDR1 KGHSH, CDR2 LQKENI. This CDR3 region has 16 residues. Trimming took 0 bases from V and 1 from J, leaving 10 bases between them. CDR3 nucleotide sequence: TGTGCCAGCTCACCACCGAGGGCCTATGCCAAAAACATTCAGTACTTC. It yields the protein CASSPPRAYAKNIQYF.

This clonotype was recorded many times. The gene calls are TRBV20-1 and TRBJ2-7, with 7 bases lining up with TRBD2. CDR3 length equals 13 residues. In germline, CDR1 is DFQATT, CDR2 SNEGSKA (reference sequence). Trimming removed 4 bases from V and 4 bases from J; junction bases left unmatched: 7. The CDR3 DNA is TGCAGTGCTAAACGCGGGAGTCTATACGAGCAGTACTTC. Protein: CSAKRGSLYEQYF.

This clonotype was seen at least ten times. The genes are TRBV11-1 and TRBJ1-2; unclear D gene. Germline CDR1 reads SGHAT; CDR2 reads FQDESV (reference sequence). This CDR3 spans 15 amino acids. Trimming left V 1 base short and J 4 bases short, with 13 bases between. CDR3 bases: TGTGCCAGCAGCTTAGAAGATGGGATGGCCTATGGCTACACCTTC. This sequence encodes CASSLEDGMAYGYTF.

This sequence joins TRBV2 and TRBJ2-7; possibly TRBD2 for D (6 bases). Between the trimmed V and J ends, which lost 3 bases and 2 bases, there was a span of 11 bases. Germline CDR1 SNHLY, CDR2 FYNNEI. This CDR3 has 14 amino acids. The CDR3 protein is CASSETSGAYEQYF. CDR3 coding DNA: TGTGCCAGCAGTGAGACTTCGGGGGCCTACGAGCAGTACTTC.

This clonotype was picked up many times. The CDR3: CASSHGAAGDTQYF. The DNA for the CDR3 is TGTGCCAGCAGTCACGGGGCTGCGGGAGATACGCAGTATTTT. This sequence joins TRBV28 and TRBJ2-3; perhaps D is TRBD1 or TRBD2 (5 bases each). The CDR3 covers 14 residues. The germline V gene has CDR1 MDHEN and CDR2 SYDVKM. V was cut by 5 bases and J by 5 bases, with 14 bases left in between.

This sequence joins TRBV12-3 or TRBV12-4 and TRBJ2-5, with D possibly called TRBD1 or TRBD2 (5 bases each). This CDR3 region has 13 residues. V was cut by 4 bases and J by 5 bases, with 11 bases left in between. CDR3 sequence reads: CASSYRGEETQYF. In DNA form, the CDR3 reads TGTGCCAGCAGTTACCGGGGCGAGGAGACCCAGTACTTC.

This clonotype was recorded at least ten times. The chain links TRBV6-1 to TRBJ2-2; D call uncertain. V was shortened by 2 bases and J by 6 bases, with 7 bases between the two germline ends. This CDR3 has 13 residues. CDR1 and CDR2 from the germline V gene are MNHNS and SASEGT. The CDR3 DNA reads TGTGCCAGCAGTGAAATGGGGTCCGGGGAGCTGTTTTTT. Protein: CASSEMGSGELFF.

As to this clonotype: Since a much larger clone is just one base distant, this may be a read error. The chain employs TRBV6-5 and TRBJ2-7; 9 bases fit TRBD1. CDR3 size: 19 residues. Germline CDR1 and CDR2: MNHEY and SVGAGI. The DNA of the CDR3 is TGTGCCAGCAGTCGCGGGGCCGGGACAGGGCAGTCCCCTTCCTTCGAGCAGTACTTC. Protein: CASSRGAGTGQSPSFEQYF.

In this sample, this clonotype turned up a few times. The gene calls are TRBV12-3 or TRBV12-4 and TRBJ1-2, with unresolved D. This CDR3 region has 14 residues. Trimming left V 0 bases short and J 5 bases short, with 10 bases between. The CDR3, as DNA: TGTGCCAGCAGTTTAGCACCGGAGGAATATGGCTACACCTTC. It codes for CASSLAPEEYGYTF.

This clonotype turned up a few times. The gene calls are TRBV27 and TRBJ2-1; no firm D call. The CDR3 is made up of 15 amino acids. CDR1 is MNHEY and CDR2 is SMNVEV in the germline V gene (reference sequence). V shed 6 bases and J shed 0 bases, with 12 bases lying between them. CDR3 sequence: CASSRDLPSYNEQFF. The CDR3 nucleotides read TGTGCCAGCAGCCGAGACTTGCCCTCCTACAATGAGCAGTTCTTC.

This clonotype was counted between two and nine times. The chain is built from TRBV20-1 and TRBJ2-3; 8 nucleotides match TRBD2. CDR1 is DFQATT and CDR2 is SNEGSKA in the germline V gene (reference sequence). V was pared by 5 bases and J by 1 base, with 5 bases of the junction left unmatched. The CDR3 has 14 amino acids. The CDR3 DNA sequence: TGCAGTGCTGGGTGGCGGGGGGGCACAGATACGCAGTATTTT. Translation gives CSAGWRGGTDTQYF.

This clonotype was recorded many times. This rearrangement joins TRBV28 to TRBJ2-1; 12 bases are a match to TRBD2. The CDR3 spans 16 residues. V was clipped by 4 bases and J by 7 bases; unmatched bases: 8. The germline V gene encodes CDR1 MDHEN and CDR2 SYDVKM. This chain's CDR3 is CASSSSLAGGRNEQFF. CDR3 coding DNA: TGTGCCAGCAGTTCCTCACTAGCGGGAGGCCGGAATGAGCAGTTCTTC.

The rearrangement uses TRBV7-9 and TRBJ1-5; D remains unclear. With 1 base removed from V and 5 bases from J, the gap between germline ends came to 12 bases. The CDR3 runs 15 residues. Germline V gene lookup returns CDR1 SEHNR and CDR2 FQNEAQ (reference sequence). CDR3 DNA sequence: TGTGCCAGCAGCTTAGGAACGGCGCTCGATCAGCCCCAGCATTTT. This sequence encodes CASSLGTALDQPQHF.

This sequence joins TRBV11-2 and TRBJ2-3; D remains ambiguous. Germline CDR1 and CDR2: SGHAT and FQNNGV. The CDR3 spans 13 residues. V dropped 5 bases and J dropped 6 bases, with 12 bases sitting between them. The CDR3 loop reads CASSPNPADTQYF. The CDR3 region has the DNA TGTGCCAGCAGCCCCAACCCGGCGGATACGCAGTATTTT.

This clonotype was observed at least ten times. V gene TRBV27 combines with J gene TRBJ1-2; a weak D match, TRBD1 (5 bases). Germline-derived CDR1 and CDR2 are MNHEY and SMNVEV (reference sequence). The ends were cut back, 5 bases at V and 4 bases at J, with 11 bases in the middle. This CDR3 has 13 residues. The CDR3 bases are TGTGCCAGCAGTCCCCGACAGCCCTATGGCTACACCTTC. Translating gives CASSPRQPYGYTF.

The rearrangement joins TRBV5-6 to TRBJ2-1; the match to TRBD1 covers 7 bases. Per germline, CDR1 SGHDT and CDR2 YYEEEE. The CDR3 extends over 15 amino acids. The ends lost 3 bases at V and 2 bases at J; junction bases unmatched: 5. Here the CDR3 DNA reads TGTGCCAGCAGCTCCTCCGGGACAGCCTACAATGAGCAGTTCTTC. This translates into CASSSSGTAYNEQFF.